These 26 T cell receptor beta chains were all obtained from the same sample, sequenced in a study of identical twins. TCRdb redid the calling of the 5' RACE reads with MiXCR, one entry per CDR3 protein. The data contain around 340,000 distinct CDR3 sequences, approximately 10% of them singletons. The sequenced material came from naive T cells sorted from blood. These receptors originate from a woman in her 50s in good health.

Ten or more counts support this clonotype. V and J are TRBV13 and TRBJ2-1; a possible D gene is TRBD2 (5 bases). The CDR3 length is 14 residues. CDR1 PRHDT and CDR2 FYEKMQ come from the germline V gene (reference sequence). Between the trimmed V and J ends, which lost 4 bases and 11 bases, there was a span of 18 bases. CDR3 coding DNA: TGTGCCAGCAGCTCGAGCGCCCCACGAGGGAAGCAGTTCTTC. The encoded protein is CASSSSAPRGKQFF.

Only a few counts were recorded for this clonotype. The V gene is TRBV6-2 or TRBV6-3, the J gene TRBJ2-1; no firm D call. From germline, CDR1 is MNHEY and CDR2 SVGEGT. CDR3 size: 11 residues. V shed 6 bases and J shed 5 bases, with 5 bases lying between them. The CDR3 bases are TGTGCCAGCAGCGAACACAATGAGCAGTTCTTC. Amino acid sequence: CASSEHNEQFF.

The rearrangement joins TRBV6-1 to TRBJ2-5; a weak D match, TRBD2 (5 bases). This CDR3 is 14 amino acids long. Germline V gene lookup returns CDR1 MNHNS and CDR2 SASEGT. The V and J ends lost 11 bases and 4 bases respectively, with 20 bases between them. CDR3 protein: CASTPEGLGETQYF. CDR3 sequence (DNA): TGTGCCTCAACACCCGAGGGTCTTGGAGAGACCCAGTACTTC.

The table lists this clonotype with many counts. V is TRBV5-1 and J is TRBJ2-1; TRBD1 matches at 7 bases. Germline V lookup: CDR1 SGHRS, CDR2 YFSETQ. CDR3 size: 15 residues. Trimming removed 2 bases from V and 4 bases from J; junction bases left unmatched: 6. Here the CDR3 reads CASSFPGGQYNEQFF. In DNA, the CDR3 is TGCGCCAGCAGCTTTCCAGGGGGACAGTACAATGAGCAGTTCTTC.

This chain links TRBV11-2 with TRBJ2-1; 9 bases are a match to TRBD2. The CDR3 sequence is 16 residues long. The germline CDR1 and CDR2 sequences are SGHAT and FQNNGV. V lost 8 bases to trimming and J lost 8 bases; unmatched junction nucleotides: 16. The CDR3 coding sequence is TGTGCCAGCTCACTAGGGGGAGCGGGAGGTATATATGAGCAGTTCTTC. This codes for CASSLGGAGGIYEQFF. Complete variable domain (other parts from reference TRBV11-2 and TRBJ2-1): EAGVAQSPRYKIIEKRQSVAFWCNPISGHATLYWYQQILGQGPKLLIQFQNNGVVDDSQLPKDRFSAERLKGVDSTLKIQPAKLEDSAVYLCASSLGGAGGIYEQFFGPGTRLTVL.

This clonotype has more than one count but fewer than ten. This sequence joins TRBV5-1 and TRBJ2-2; 7 bases map to TRBD1. The V segment lost 4 bases and the J segment 6 bases; nucleotides outside the gene matches: 9. There are 15 residues in the CDR3. The germline V gene has CDR1 SGHRS and CDR2 YFSETQ. CDR3 in amino acids: CASSLRPTGAGELFF. The CDR3 nucleotides read TGCGCCAGCAGCCTACGACCCACAGGGGCCGGGGAGCTGTTTTTT.

This clonotype was seen a few times. The chain recombines TRBV19 with TRBJ2-5; TRBD2 agrees at 7 bases. The CDR3 length is 14 residues. Trimming took 3 bases from V and 5 from J; bases not matched to a gene: 6. Per the germline V gene, CDR1 is LNHDA and CDR2 is SQIVND (reference sequence). CDR3 amino acids: CASSIGGSGETQYF. In DNA form, the CDR3 reads TGTGCCAGTAGTATTGGCGGGAGTGGGGAGACCCAGTACTTC. The variable domain in full, completed from reference TRBV19 and TRBJ2-5, reads DGGITQSPKYLFRKEGQNVTLSCEQNLNHDAMYWYRQDPGQGLRLIYYSQIVNDFQKGDIAEGYSVSREKKESFPLTVTSAQKNPTAFYLCASSIGGSGETQYFGPGTRLLVL.

In its sample, this clonotype was seen a few times. The chain has TRBV4-1 and TRBJ2-3; TRBD2 agrees at 7 bases. The junction had 3 bases not matched to a gene; V was cut back by 4 bases and J by 2 bases. CDR3 size: 14 residues. CDR1 is MGHRA and CDR2 is YSYEKL in the germline V gene. CDR3 nucleotide sequence: TGCGCCAGCAGCCGGAGGGACTACACAGATACGCAGTATTTT. Residues: CASSRRDYTDTQYF.

This clonotype was found many times. This chain joins TRBV9 and TRBJ2-1; 8 bases match TRBD1. The germline CDR1 and CDR2 sequences are SGDLS and YYNGEE. The V segment lost 0 bases and the J segment 4 bases; nucleotides outside the gene matches: 3. This CDR3 is built from 15 residues. CDR3 amino acids: CASSVDGQGYNEQFF. Written as DNA, the CDR3 is TGTGCCAGCAGCGTAGATGGACAGGGATACAATGAGCAGTTCTTC.

This clonotype was counted at least ten times. This chain joins TRBV6-5 and TRBJ2-3; D unresolved. Deletions cut 0 bases from V and 0 bases from J, with 4 bases between. The CDR3 loop spans 14 amino acids. Germline-derived CDR1 and CDR2 are MNHEY and SVGAGI. The chain's CDR3 is CASSYSSSTDTQYF. The DNA for the CDR3 is TGTGCCAGCAGTTACTCCTCTAGCACAGATACGCAGTATTTT.

CDR3 nucleotides: TGTGCCAGCAGCTTAGATACGGTAGCGGGAGTCCCAGATACGCAGTATTTT. The encoded protein is CASSLDTVAGVPDTQYF. J is TRBJ2-3 and V is TRBV11-3, with 9 bases identical to TRBD2. V shed 0 bases, J shed 4 bases, and the junction held 8 bases outside the gene matches. Germline CDR1 and CDR2: SGHNT and YENEEA. The CDR3 has 17 residues.

In this sample, this clonotype turned up many times. V is TRBV6-5 and J is TRBJ1-1, with no clear D. The CDR3 length is 14 residues. Germline assignment: CDR1 MNHEY and CDR2 SVGAGI. Trimming took off 2 bases at V and 5 bases at J, with 12 bases between the two ends. CDR3 sequence: CASSYQPEQTEAFF. The DNA for the CDR3 is TGTGCCAGCAGTTACCAGCCCGAGCAAACTGAAGCTTTCTTT.

This chain uses TRBV4-1 with TRBJ2-5; 12 nucleotides line up with TRBD2. This CDR3 region has 18 residues. Germline trimming cut 1 base from V and 5 bases from J; bases unmatched to any gene: 11. CDR1 and CDR2 from the germline V gene are MGHRA and YSYEKL. Here the CDR3 DNA reads TGCGCCAGCAGCCAAGCTCCGTCACTAGCGGGAGGTCGTGAGACCCAGTACTTC. It encodes CASSQAPSLAGGRETQYF.

As concerns this clonotype: This CDR3 fails to terminate in the conserved phenylalanine or tryptophan, so it likely reflects a read error. The genes are TRBV29-1 and TRBJ2-2; perhaps TRBD2 as D (6 bases). The germline gives CDR1 SQVTM, CDR2 ANQGSEA. V dropped 4 bases and J dropped 12 bases, with 15 bases sitting between them. This CDR3 spans 12 amino acids. The CDR3: CSVGVSGRKLFC. The DNA of the CDR3 is TGCAGCGTTGGGGTTAGCGGCCGGAAGCTGTTTTGT.

V usage is TRBV6-6 and J usage is TRBJ2-3, with 7 nucleotides matching TRBD2. The junction had 11 bases not matched to a gene; V was cut back by 10 bases and J by 4 bases. The CDR3 totals 14 residues. CDR1 is MNHNY and CDR2 is SVGAGI in the germline V gene (reference sequence). The DNA of the CDR3 is TGTGCCACCTTCCAGAGAGCGGGATCAGATACGCAGTATTTT. Encoded protein: CATFQRAGSDTQYF.

At least ten counts were recorded for this clonotype. J is TRBJ1-2 and V is TRBV27; D remains ambiguous. The V and J ends lost 5 bases and 2 bases respectively, with 12 bases between them. Germline CDR1 and CDR2: MNHEY and SMNVEV (reference sequence). The CDR3 loop spans 14 amino acids. The CDR3 region has the DNA TGTGCCAGCAGTACCCGGAGGTACAACTATGGCTACACCTTC. Amino acids: CASSTRRYNYGYTF.

This chain joins TRBV5-1 and TRBJ2-5; D may be TRBD2 (5 bases). Per germline, CDR1 SGHRS and CDR2 YFSETQ. Trimming pared 2 bases from V and 3 bases from J, leaving 14 bases between. The CDR3 sequence is 15 residues long. As DNA, the CDR3 is TGCGCCAGCAGCTTTGGAACAGACTACGAAGAGACCCAGTACTTC. Its protein is CASSFGTDYEETQYF. Together with reference TRBV5-1 and TRBJ2-5, the CDR3 gives the full variable domain: KAGVTQTPRYLIKTRGQQVTLSCSPISGHRSVSWYQQTPGQGLQFLFEYFSETQRNKGNFPGRFSGRQFSNSRSEMNVSTLELGDSALYLCASSFGTDYEETQYFGPGTRLLVL.

The chain carries TRBV7-3 and TRBJ2-1, with D possibly being TRBD1 (6 bases). Germline values: CDR1 SGHTA, CDR2 FQGTGA. The length of the CDR3 is 15 residues. Between the trimmed V and J ends, which lost 0 bases and 9 bases, there was a span of 15 bases. CDR3 sequence (DNA): TGTGCCAGCAGCTTAACGACCCCCAGGGGCGGTGAGCAGTTCTTC. It translates to CASSLTTPRGGEQFF.

V gene TRBV7-8 combines with J gene TRBJ2-5, with 7 bases lining up with TRBD2. V dropped 4 bases and J dropped 5; count of bases not matched to a gene: 13. CDR1 SGHVS and CDR2 FQNEAQ come from the germline V gene. The CDR3 runs to 16 residues. The CDR3 nucleotides read TGTGCCAGCAGCTGGAGGCGAAAGACCGGGGGGGAGACCCAGTACTTC. It encodes CASSWRRKTGGETQYF.

In this sample, this clonotype turned up a few times. J is TRBJ2-7 and V is TRBV29-1; no clear D. Trimming removed 7 bases at V and 3 bases at J, with 10 bases between. This CDR3 is built from 11 residues. Germline V gene sequence: CDR1 SQVTM, CDR2 ANQGSEA. The CDR3 spells CSGAKGYEQYF. The DNA of the CDR3 is TGCAGCGGGGCCAAAGGCTACGAGCAGTACTTC.

This clonotype appeared many times. This rearrangement joins TRBV4-1 to TRBJ2-3, with 7 bases fitting TRBD2. Per the germline V gene, CDR1 is MGHRA and CDR2 is YSYEKL. This CDR3 is built from 15 residues. The V segment lost 2 bases and the J segment 4 bases; nucleotides outside the gene matches: 6. The CDR3 reads CASSQPLASADTQYF. CDR3 bases: TGCGCCAGCAGCCAACCACTAGCGTCTGCAGATACGCAGTATTTT.

The chain couples TRBV20-1 to TRBJ2-1; D is unclear. Germline loops: CDR1 DFQATT, CDR2 SNEGSKA (reference sequence). V shed 7 bases and J shed 5 bases, with 15 bases lying between them. This CDR3 is 13 amino acids long. The CDR3 coding sequence is TGCAGTGTCCGGCCTCCTTCCCACAATGAGCAGTTCTTC. As protein: CSVRPPSHNEQFF.

The CDR3 DNA follows: TGCGCCAGCAGCTTGAGGCTAGAACAGACCCAGTACTTC. This translates into CASSLRLEQTQYF. V gene TRBV5-1 combines with J gene TRBJ2-5; unclear D gene. Germline CDR1 is SGHRS and CDR2 is YFSETQ. Trimming pared 1 base from V and 6 bases from J, leaving 10 bases between. CDR3 length equals 13 residues. Variable domain in full (rest from reference TRBV5-1 and TRBJ2-5): KAGVTQTPRYLIKTRGQQVTLSCSPISGHRSVSWYQQTPGQGLQFLFEYFSETQRNKGNFPGRFSGRQFSNSRSEMNVSTLELGDSALYLCASSLRLEQTQYFGPGTRLLVL.

This clonotype was detected a few times. The chain is built from TRBV13 and TRBJ2-3, with 10 nucleotides matching TRBD2. Trimming removed 6 bases from V and 5 bases from J; junction bases left unmatched: 20. Per the germline V gene, CDR1 is PRHDT and CDR2 is FYEKMQ (reference sequence). The CDR3 totals 19 residues. The CDR3 spells CASRLSLFSSGRAQDTQYF. CDR3 in DNA: TGTGCCAGCAGATTAAGCCTGTTCTCGAGCGGGAGGGCGCAAGATACGCAGTATTTT.

This clonotype was observed a few times. The gene calls are TRBV19 and TRBJ1-1; no clear D gene. V lost 7 bases to trimming and J lost 3 bases, with 12 bases between them. This CDR3 is built from 13 residues. Germline CDR1 LNHDA, CDR2 SQIVND (reference sequence). The CDR3: CASKATRDTEAFF. CDR3 in DNA: TGTGCCAGTAAGGCCACTAGGGACACTGAAGCTTTCTTT.

This clonotype occurred a few times. The V call is TRBV11-2, the J call TRBJ2-1; D gene ambiguous. The CDR3 extends over 12 amino acids. Deletions cut 1 base from V and 15 bases from J, with 13 bases between. Germline V CDR1 and CDR2: SGHAT, FQNNGV. DNA for the CDR3: TGTGCCAGCAGCTTAGTATTAGGAGTGCTGTTCTTC. Its translation: CASSLVLGVLFF.